This entry lists 24 T cell receptor beta chains sequenced from one sample in a study of blood T cell repertoires in COVID-19. Repertoires were generated with immunoSEQ multiplex PCR, while TCRdb's copy carries only in-frame clones and drops some. Among tens of thousands of clones listed, approximately 83% were seen once. The sequencing input was peripheral blood. The source of these receptors is a human donor in a cohort sampled during active COVID-19.

This rearrangement joins TRBV18 to TRBJ1-1; a weak D match, TRBD1 (6 bases). V lost 2 bases and J 3 bases, leaving 13 bases between the germline ends. The germline CDR1 and CDR2 sequences are KGHSH and LQKENI. There are 15 residues in the CDR3. The CDR3 sequence is CASSPSTGWDTEAFF. The CDR3 bases are TGTGCCAGCTCACCATCTACAGGGTGGGACACTGAAGCTTTCTTT.

The table lists this clone with a few counts. This chain connects TRBV5-1 to TRBJ1-6; D is perhaps TRBD1 (5 bases). The CDR3 is made up of 16 amino acids. Looked up from germline, CDR1 is SGHRS and CDR2 is YFSETQ. The V end lost 2 bases, the J end lost 4 bases, and 13 bases lay between the germline ends. The CDR3 reads CASSFSRDSYNSPLHF. CDR3 DNA sequence: TGCGCCAGCAGCTTCTCCCGGGACTCTTATAATTCACCCCTCCACTTT. The entire variable domain, with the rest obtained from reference TRBV5-1 and TRBJ1-6, is as follows: KAGVTQTPRYLIKTRGQQVTLSCSPISGHRSVSWYQQTPGQGLQFLFEYFSETQRNKGNFPGRFSGRQFSNSRSEMNVSTLELGDSALYLCASSFSRDSYNSPLHFGNGTRLTVT.

This clone was recorded only once. The junction does not match germline at one end; this may be a read error. The V call is TRBV25-1, the J call TRBJ2-6; weak D call: TRBD2 (6 bases). The CDR3 is 17 residues long. Germline CDR1 is MGHDK and CDR2 is SYGVNS. The CDR3: CASSEYGGISGANVLTF. The CDR3 bases are TGTGCCAGCAGTGAATATGGAGGGATCTCTGGTGCCAACGTCCTGACTTTC.

The genes are TRBV28 and TRBJ2-5; 7 bases are a match to TRBD2. Germline trimming cut 8 bases from V and 1 base from J; bases unmatched to any gene: 4. The CDR3 spans 13 residues. Germline lookup yields CDR1 MDHEN and CDR2 SYDVKM. The CDR3 DNA sequence: TGTGCCAGCGGACTAGGGACCCAAGAGACCCAGTACTTC. Residues: CASGLGTQETQYF.

The chain recombines TRBV11-2 with TRBJ2-7, with D possibly TRBD2 on 6 matching bases. With 3 bases removed from V and 0 bases from J, the gap between germline ends came to 12 bases. In germline, CDR1 is SGHAT, CDR2 FQNNGV. The CDR3 is 15 amino acids. The CDR3 region is CASSFSGQSSYEQYF. The DNA of the CDR3 is TGTGCCAGCAGCTTCAGCGGGCAGAGCTCCTACGAGCAGTACTTC.

The DNA of the CDR3 is TGTGCCAGCAGCTCCGGGACTAGCGATATGAATGAGCAGTTCTTC. Translating gives CASSSGTSDMNEQFF. V gene TRBV11-1 combines with J gene TRBJ2-1; 10 positions agree with TRBD2. Germline trimming cut 4 bases from V and 7 bases from J; bases unmatched to any gene: 7. Germline loops: CDR1 SGHAT, CDR2 FQDESV (reference sequence). The CDR3 is 15 amino acids.

This clone has only a few counts. V usage is TRBV7-9 and J usage is TRBJ2-7; 7 bases fit TRBD1. Per germline, CDR1 SEHNR and CDR2 FQNEAQ (reference sequence). With 5 bases clipped from V and 2 bases from J, the junction kept 12 bases outside the gene matches. The CDR3 totals 16 residues. This CDR3 reads CASSLGVAGGTYEQYF. The CDR3 region has the DNA TGTGCCAGCAGCCTAGGCGTGGCAGGGGGAACCTACGAGCAGTACTTC.

The CDR3 sequence: CASTREAQSGYTF. In DNA form, the CDR3 reads TGTGCCAGCACCCGGGAGGCCCAGAGCGGCTACACCTTC. This chain uses TRBV7-2 with TRBJ1-2; D call uncertain. This CDR3 comprises 13 residues. Germline CDR1 SGHTA, CDR2 FQGNSA. The germline V and J ends were trimmed by 7 bases and 8 bases, with 17 bases remaining between them.

This clone was recorded only once. The CDR3 DNA sequence: TGTGCCAGCAGCCAACAGGGGGCGATGAACACTGAAGCTTTCTTT. Translated, it gives CASSQQGAMNTEAFF. The gene calls are TRBV3-1 (or the pseudogene TRBV3-2) and TRBJ1-1; 8 bases fit TRBD1. The CDR3 runs 15 residues. V gave up 2 bases and J gave up 0 bases; unmatched junction bases: 2. Germline V gene lookup returns CDR1 LGHDT and CDR2 YNNKEL (reference sequence).

The chain employs TRBV5-4 and TRBJ2-2, with 10 positions matching TRBD2. V shed 4 bases, J shed 7 bases, and the junction held 13 bases outside the gene matches. CDR1 is SGHNT and CDR2 is YYREEE in the germline V gene (reference sequence). The CDR3 is 17 amino acids. The CDR3 DNA reads as TGTGCCAGCAGCCTGCCGGGACTAGCGTCCGCGGGCGGGGAGCTGTTTTTT. This sequence encodes CASSLPGLASAGGELFF.

The rearrangement uses TRBV6-5 and TRBJ2-1; 11 positions match TRBD2. Trimming took 7 bases from V and 8 from J; bases not matched to a gene: 7. The CDR3 sequence is 14 residues long. The germline V gene has CDR1 MNHEY and CDR2 SVGAGI. In nucleotides, the CDR3 is TGTGCCAGCATGACTAGCGGGATTATCGATGAGCAGTTCTTC. Translation: CASMTSGIIDEQFF.

The chain joins TRBV5-1 to TRBJ1-4; 7 bases align to TRBD1. Germline CDR1 SGHRS, CDR2 YFSETQ. The V gene end was trimmed by 5 bases and the J gene end by 4 bases; junction bases not matched to a gene: 5. The CDR3 contains 14 residues. CDR3 coding DNA: TGCGCCAGCAGGTCAGGGGGGAGTAATGAAAAACTGTTTTTT. This codes for CASRSGGSNEKLFF.

This clone was found once. The rearrangement links TRBV3-1 (or the pseudogene TRBV3-2) to TRBJ2-1; D might be TRBD1 (6 bases). CDR1 and CDR2 (germline): LGHDT, YNNKEL (reference sequence). The CDR3 is 15 amino acids. Trimming cost V 3 bases and J 8 bases, with 17 bases left between them. In nucleotides, the CDR3 is TGTGCCAGCAGCCACTACAGGGTACCCCGGGATGAGCAGTTCTTC. It encodes CASSHYRVPRDEQFF.

The V call is TRBV4-3, the J call TRBJ1-1, with 8 bases lining up with TRBD1. The V gene's germline CDR1 is LGHNA and CDR2 YSLEER. The CDR3 length is 17 residues. The V segment lost 3 bases and the J segment 0 bases; nucleotides outside the gene matches: 9. CDR3 DNA sequence: TGCGCCAGCAGCCAGCGACAGGGGCGCAATATGAACACTGAAGCTTTCTTT. It yields the protein CASSQRQGRNMNTEAFF.

The chain links TRBV9 to TRBJ1-5; the D gene is possibly TRBD1 (6 bases). V gave up 3 bases and J gave up 1 base, with 11 bases separating them. Germline-derived CDR1 and CDR2 are SGDLS and YYNGEE. This CDR3 spans 15 amino acids. The CDR3 bases are TGTGCCAGCAGCGGCGGCACAGGGAGCAATCAGCCCCAGCATTTT. It encodes CASSGGTGSNQPQHF. The full variable domain, rest sourced from reference TRBV9 and TRBJ1-5, is DSGVTQTPKHLITATGQRVTLRCSPRSGDLSVYWYQQSLDQGLQFLIQYYNGEERAKGNILERFSAQQFPDLHSELNLSSLELGDSALYFCASSGGTGSNQPQHFGDGTRLSIL.

This chain uses TRBV6-1 with TRBJ1-1; D unclear. This CDR3 has 15 residues. Per germline, CDR1 MNHNS and CDR2 SASEGT. V lost 1 base and J lost 4, with 13 bases in between. CDR3: CASSEVAGSGTEAFF. The CDR3 DNA follows: TGTGCCAGCAGTGAAGTCGCAGGTAGTGGCACTGAAGCTTTCTTT.

The CDR3 here is CASSLGGLYTYEQYF. The CDR3, as DNA: TGTGCCAGCAGTTTGGGGGGACTATATACCTACGAGCAGTACTTC. This sequence joins TRBV7-2 and TRBJ2-7; 7 nucleotides line up with TRBD2. The CDR3 has 15 residues. Germline V gene lookup returns CDR1 SGHTA and CDR2 FQGNSA. The ends lost 6 bases at V and 2 bases at J; junction bases unmatched: 10.

The chain combines TRBV27 with TRBJ1-5; TRBD1 might be the D (5 bases). CDR1 is MNHEY and CDR2 is SMNVEV in the germline V gene (reference sequence). Trimming cost V 6 bases and J 0 bases, with 15 bases left between them. CDR3 length: 16 residues. DNA for the CDR3: TGTGCCAGCAGAGACGCGGGACGGTATAGCAATCAGCCCCAGCATTTT. As protein: CASRDAGRYSNQPQHF.

V gene TRBV5-6 combines with J gene TRBJ1-2; D is unclear. Germline V lookup: CDR1 SGHDT, CDR2 YYEEEE. Trimming pared 1 base from V and 4 bases from J, leaving 14 bases between. The CDR3 loop spans 15 amino acids. CDR3 loop: CASSLNPRQIYGYTF. In nucleotides, the CDR3 is TGTGCCAGCAGCTTGAATCCGCGGCAGATCTATGGCTACACCTTC.

The J gene is TRBJ1-1, the V gene TRBV5-1; TRBD1 might be the D (6 bases). Trimming took 2 bases from V and 5 from J, leaving 13 bases between them. The CDR3 is 14 amino acids. CDR1 and CDR2 from the germline V gene are SGHRS and YFSETQ. The DNA for the CDR3 is TGCGCCAGCAGCTTAACAGGGAGTGGGACTGAAGCTTTCTTT. Amino acid sequence: CASSLTGSGTEAFF. The whole variable domain, filled in from reference TRBV5-1 and TRBJ1-1, reads KAGVTQTPRYLIKTRGQQVTLSCSPISGHRSVSWYQQTPGQGLQFLFEYFSETQRNKGNFPGRFSGRQFSNSRSEMNVSTLELGDSALYLCASSLTGSGTEAFFGQGTRLTVV.

The table lists this clone with a few counts. V is TRBV19 and J is TRBJ2-5; 12 nucleotides line up with TRBD1. The J segment lost 5 bases and the V segment lost 4 bases, leaving 11 bases of the junction unmatched. CDR1 LNHDA and CDR2 SQIVND come from the germline V gene (reference sequence). The CDR3 consists of 17 residues. The CDR3 nucleotides are TGTGCCAGTAGTACCTCGAAGGGACAGGGGGCGGGTGAGACCCAGTACTTC. Its translation: CASSTSKGQGAGETQYF.

The chain is built from TRBV6-5 and TRBJ1-2, with 8 bases identical to TRBD1. Germline trimming cut 2 bases from V and 4 bases from J; bases unmatched to any gene: 9. Germline V gene lookup returns CDR1 MNHEY and CDR2 SVGAGI. CDR3 size: 16 residues. This CDR3 reads CASSYQNQGARYGYTF. The CDR3 DNA is TGTGCCAGCAGTTACCAGAACCAGGGGGCGCGCTATGGCTACACCTTC.

J is TRBJ1-2 and V is TRBV5-4; no definite D call. Trimming stripped 4 bases from V and 2 bases from J, with 12 bases between. The CDR3 consists of 14 residues. Germline V gene sequence: CDR1 SGHNT, CDR2 YYREEE (reference sequence). CDR3 protein: CASSPDGRNYGYTF. CDR3 coding DNA: TGTGCCAGCAGCCCCGACGGGAGGAACTATGGCTACACCTTC.

CDR3 in amino acids: CASSSPGDRTEAFF. The CDR3 bases are TGTGCCAGCAGTTCCCCGGGGGATAGGACTGAAGCTTTCTTT. The rearrangement uses TRBV6-2 or TRBV6-3 and TRBJ1-1; maybe TRBD1 (5 bases). Germline loops: CDR1 MNHEY, CDR2 SVGEGT. V was trimmed by 4 bases and J by 5 bases, leaving 14 bases between them. The CDR3 length is 14 residues.